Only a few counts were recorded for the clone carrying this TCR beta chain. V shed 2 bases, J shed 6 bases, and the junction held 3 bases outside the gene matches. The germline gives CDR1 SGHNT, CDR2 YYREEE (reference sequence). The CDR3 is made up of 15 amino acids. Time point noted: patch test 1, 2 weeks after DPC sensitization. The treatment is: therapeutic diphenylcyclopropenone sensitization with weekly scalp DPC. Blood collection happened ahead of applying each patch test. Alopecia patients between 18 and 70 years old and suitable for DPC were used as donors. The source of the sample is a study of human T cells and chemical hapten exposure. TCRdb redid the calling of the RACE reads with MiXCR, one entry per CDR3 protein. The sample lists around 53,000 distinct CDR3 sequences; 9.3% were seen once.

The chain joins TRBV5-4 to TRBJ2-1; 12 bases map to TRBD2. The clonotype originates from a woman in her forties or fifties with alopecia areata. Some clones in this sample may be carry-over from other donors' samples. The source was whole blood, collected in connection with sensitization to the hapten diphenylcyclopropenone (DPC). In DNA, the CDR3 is TGTGCCAGCAGCTTTCCTAGCGGGAGGGCCAATGAGCAGTTCTTC. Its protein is CASSFPSGRANEQFF.